Below are 29 T cell receptor beta chains sequenced from a single sample in a study of Graves' ophthalmopathy and Graves' hyperthyroidism. The authors amplified TCR beta CDR3 regions from RNA transcripts. HTBI primers served in a first-round RT-PCR, which a second-round multiplex PCR followed. From the multiplex PCR reads, TCRdb called clonotypes with MiXCR, one entry per CDR3 protein. Among hundreds of thousands of distinct CDR3 sequences listed, under 25% were seen once. Sequences were obtained from peripheral blood. The receptors here all came from a woman in her late teens or twenties with stable Graves' hyperthyroidism.

This clonotype was counted many times. This rearrangement joins TRBV20-1 to TRBJ1-6, with D uncertain. The CDR3 spans 13 residues. V lost 0 bases and J lost 9, with 9 bases in between. Per germline, CDR1 DFQATT and CDR2 SNEGSKA (reference sequence). The DNA of the CDR3 is TGCAGTGCTAGAGAGATAAGCGGTTCACCCCTCCACTTT. It specifies CSAREISGSPLHF.

Notes on this clonotype: The DNA is left out, because the CDR3 cannot be placed on it with certainty; the CDR3 is given as TCRdb lists it. The gene calls are TRBV6-2 or TRBV6-3 and TRBJ2-2; the D call of TRBD1 is as the table states it, not checked on the DNA. Germline V lookup: CDR1 MNHEY, CDR2 SVGEGT. The CDR3 has 15 residues if both end residues are counted. The CDR3 reads CASSLTGGTPGSCFF.

This clonotype showed up many times. The V and J genes are TRBV7-2 and TRBJ2-2; 8 nucleotides align to TRBD1. The trim removed 4 bases at V and 8 bases at J, leaving 6 bases unmatched. Germline CDR1 is SGHTA and CDR2 is FQGNSA. There are 14 residues in the CDR3. The CDR3 DNA reads as TGTGCCAGCAGCTCGCTGGACAGGGAAGGGGAGCTGTTTTTT. Protein: CASSSLDREGELFF.

This clonotype was observed many times. The chain couples TRBV27 to TRBJ2-2, with D unclear. From germline, CDR1 is MNHEY and CDR2 SMNVEV (reference sequence). This CDR3 comprises 14 residues. V shed 8 bases and J shed 4 bases, with 14 bases lying between them. The CDR3 DNA reads TGTGCCAGCTCGCACTTCTATGGCACCGGGGAGCTGTTTTTT. Translation: CASSHFYGTGELFF.

This clonotype showed up many times. V and J are TRBV7-2 and TRBJ2-7; 12 nucleotides line up with TRBD2. Germline lookup yields CDR1 SGHTA and CDR2 FQGNSA. V lost 4 bases, J lost 13 bases, and 14 bases stayed unmatched. This CDR3 spans 15 amino acids. Written as DNA, the CDR3 is TGTGCCAGCAGCTCGAACCCCGCCGGGACTAGCGGGCCATACTTC. It translates to CASSSNPAGTSGPYF.

This clonotype was picked up a small number of times. This could be a read error, since a much larger clone is one nucleotide away. The gene calls are TRBV18 and TRBJ2-2; 13 bases are shared with TRBD2. There are 14 residues in the CDR3. CDR1 is KGHSH and CDR2 is LQKENI in the germline V gene. The V gene end was trimmed by 8 bases and the J gene end by 3 bases; junction bases not matched to a gene: 0. For the CDR3, the DNA is TGTGCCAGCGGGACTAGCGGGGACACCGGGGAGCTGTTTTTT. Protein product: CASGTSGDTGELFF. Full variable domain (missing parts from reference TRBV18 and TRBJ2-2): NAGVMQNPRHLVRRRGQEARLRCSPMKGHSHVYWYRQLPEEGLKFMVYLQKENIIDESGMPKERFSAEFPKEGPSILRIQQVVRGDSAAYFCASGTSGDTGELFFGEGSRLTVL.

The rearrangement links TRBV30 to TRBJ2-7; 9 bases map to TRBD2. The CDR3 length is 18 residues. Germline V gene data show CDR1 as GTSNPN and CDR2 as SVGIG (reference sequence). The V and J ends lost 2 bases and 3 bases, in that order; junction bases with no gene match: 17. CDR3 DNA: TGTGCCTGGAGTTATGAGTTAGCGGGGGCCGACAGAAACTACGAGCAGTACTTC. This gives the protein CAWSYELAGADRNYEQYF.

In this sample, this clonotype turned up many times. V and J are TRBV5-1 and TRBJ2-5; D is perhaps TRBD1 (6 bases). The CDR3 is 15 amino acids. In germline, CDR1 is SGHRS, CDR2 YFSETQ. The ends were cut back, 4 bases at V and 1 base at J, with 14 bases in the middle. In nucleotides, the CDR3 is TGCGCCAGCAGCCTACAGGGACACCTCCAAGAGACCCAGTACTTC. Its translation is CASSLQGHLQETQYF.

This clonotype was seen repeatedly, ten times or more. The chain combines TRBV11-3 with TRBJ1-1; D gene unclear. CDR1 is SGHNT, CDR2 YENEEA, per germline. This CDR3 has 13 amino acids. The V and J ends lost 6 bases and 3 bases respectively, with 11 bases between them. CDR3 nucleotide sequence: TGTGCCAGCAGGAAGACCGGGGACACTGAAGCTTTCTTT. It encodes CASRKTGDTEAFF.

Ten or more counts support this clonotype. CDR3: CASSNQGQSYEQYF. In DNA form, the CDR3 reads TGTGCCAGCAGTAATCAAGGTCAATCCTACGAGCAGTACTTC. This chain links TRBV28 with TRBJ2-7; D gene unclear. The CDR3 contains 14 residues. From germline, CDR1 is MDHEN and CDR2 SYDVKM. V lost 5 bases to trimming and J lost 1 base, with 12 bases between them.

The chain is built from TRBV6-1 and TRBJ1-1; D is ambiguous. The CDR3 sequence is 14 residues long. V was cut by 7 bases and J by 0 bases, with 12 bases left in between. The germline V gene has CDR1 MNHNS and CDR2 SASEGT. This CDR3 reads CASKGRTMNTEAFF. The CDR3 DNA follows: TGTGCCAGCAAAGGGAGGACGATGAACACTGAAGCTTTCTTT.

The J gene is TRBJ2-7, the V gene TRBV28, with D perhaps given as TRBD1 or TRBD2 (6 bases each). Trimming pared 5 bases from V and 4 bases from J, leaving 18 bases between. Germline V gene lookup returns CDR1 MDHEN and CDR2 SYDVKM. The CDR3 is 15 residues long. The CDR3 sequence: CASSLTGARWYEQYF. The CDR3 nucleotides are TGTGCCAGCAGTCTCACGGGGGCCCGTTGGTACGAGCAGTACTTC.

There are many counts of this clonotype. J is TRBJ2-2 and V is TRBV7-2; D is uncertain. The germline V gene encodes CDR1 SGHTA and CDR2 FQGNSA. V was pared by 1 base and J by 0 bases, with 3 bases between. The CDR3 has 14 amino acids. CDR3 amino acids: CASSLDANTGELFF. The CDR3 nucleotides read TGTGCCAGCAGCTTAGATGCGAACACCGGGGAGCTGTTTTTT.

The V call is TRBV6-5, the J call TRBJ1-1; a weak D match, TRBD1 (6 bases). The CDR3 is 15 residues long. The germline V gene encodes CDR1 MNHEY and CDR2 SVGAGI. Trimming removed 4 bases from V and 1 base from J, with 13 bases in between. CDR3 sequence: CASSFRTATNTEAFF. DNA for the CDR3: TGTGCCAGCAGTTTCCGGACAGCTACGAACACTGAAGCTTTCTTT.

In this sample, this clonotype turned up many times. The chain has TRBV7-8 and TRBJ2-5; D gene unclear. The CDR3 covers 11 residues. V was clipped by 5 bases and J by 9 bases, with 10 bases between them. Germline loops: CDR1 SGHVS, CDR2 FQNEAQ. The CDR3 region is CASSRAEAQYF. The CDR3 coding sequence is TGTGCCAGCAGCCGGGCTGAGGCCCAGTACTTC.

The CDR3 loop is CASSRWTENTEAFF. The DNA for the CDR3 is TGTGCCAGCAGTCGCTGGACGGAAAACACTGAAGCTTTCTTT. The rearrangement joins TRBV6-1 to TRBJ1-1; no definite D call. Germline CDR1 reads MNHNS; CDR2 reads SASEGT. V lost 5 bases, J lost 2 bases, and 12 bases lay in between. CDR3 size: 14 residues.

This clonotype was detected ten times or more. V gene TRBV6-1 combines with J gene TRBJ2-7; a possible D gene is TRBD1 (7 bases). CDR1 is MNHNS and CDR2 is SASEGT in the germline V gene. Between the trimmed V and J ends, which lost 5 bases and 6 bases, there was a span of 14 bases. The CDR3 is 13 residues long. CDR3 sequence (DNA): TGTGCCAGCAGTAAGGGGACAGCGGGCGAGCAGTACTTC. It is translated as CASSKGTAGEQYF.

At least ten counts were recorded for this clonotype. The chain links TRBV19 to TRBJ1-1, with no clear D. In germline, CDR1 is LNHDA, CDR2 SQIVND (reference sequence). V was shortened by 3 bases and J by 0 bases, with 11 bases between the two germline ends. The CDR3 covers 15 residues. The CDR3, as DNA: TGTGCCAGTAGTATCCTGTCAACGGTGAACACTGAAGCTTTCTTT. Protein product: CASSILSTVNTEAFF. The full variable domain, with the rest looked up from reference TRBV19 and TRBJ1-1, is DGGITQSPKYLFRKEGQNVTLSCEQNLNHDAMYWYRQDPGQGLRLIYYSQIVNDFQKGDIAEGYSVSREKKESFPLTVTSAQKNPTAFYLCASSILSTVNTEAFFGQGTRLTVV.

V gene TRBV12-3 or TRBV12-4 combines with J gene TRBJ2-2; 10 bases fit TRBD2. The CDR3 is 16 residues long. The junction had 11 bases not matched to a gene; V was cut back by 6 bases and J by 7 bases. CDR3 loop: CASRRRVAGGSGELFF. The DNA for the CDR3 is TGTGCCAGCAGGCGCAGGGTAGCGGGAGGTAGCGGGGAGCTGTTTTTT.

The DNA for the CDR3 is TGTGCCACCCTACCTAAGAGTAATAGCGAGCAGCCCCAGCATTTT. Translation gives CATLPKSNSEQPQHF. The J gene is TRBJ1-5, the V gene TRBV27; D call uncertain. V lost 10 bases and J 7 bases, leaving 23 bases between the germline ends. Germline values: CDR1 MNHEY, CDR2 SMNVEV (reference sequence). This CDR3 has 15 amino acids.

The rearrangement joins TRBV24-1 to TRBJ2-5; perhaps TRBD2 as D (5 bases). Trimming took off 5 bases at V and 5 bases at J, with 14 bases between the two ends. This CDR3 comprises 14 residues. From germline, CDR1 is KGHDR and CDR2 SFDVKD. As DNA, the CDR3 is TGTGCCACCAGTGGAAGGGAGAGCTCGGAGACCCAGTACTTC. The encoded protein is CATSGRESSETQYF.

The chain has TRBV13 and TRBJ1-1; weak D call: TRBD1 (5 bases). Deletions cut 1 base from V and 1 base from J, with 10 bases between. This CDR3 has 15 amino acids. Germline V gene lookup returns CDR1 PRHDT and CDR2 FYEKMQ (reference sequence). DNA of the CDR3: TGTGCCAGCAGCTTAGCCGGGACCAAGAACACTGAAGCTTTCTTT. Residues: CASSLAGTKNTEAFF.

The chain recombines TRBV4-2 with TRBJ1-1; tentative D call: TRBD1 (5 bases). Trimming left V 4 bases short and J 3 bases short, with 15 bases between. CDR3 length equals 15 residues. Germline loops: CDR1 LGHNA, CDR2 YNFKEQ. The CDR3 region has the DNA TGTGCCAGCAGCCGGATTTTGGGAGGGGACACTGAAGCTTTCTTT. Translation gives CASSRILGGDTEAFF.

This clonotype was picked up many times. For the CDR3, the DNA is TGTGCCAGTAGCATGGGACTAGCGGGAGGCGAGCAGTACTTC. It encodes CASSMGLAGGEQYF. The chain has TRBV19 and TRBJ2-7, with 15 nucleotides matching TRBD2. CDR1 and CDR2 from the germline V gene are LNHDA and SQIVND (reference sequence). The CDR3 is made up of 14 amino acids. The J segment lost 6 bases and the V segment lost 6 bases, leaving 3 bases of the junction unmatched.

This clonotype was observed many times. The chain has TRBV29-1 and TRBJ2-2, with D unclear. CDR1 is SQVTM, CDR2 ANQGSEA, per germline. The CDR3 loop spans 12 amino acids. Trimming left V 2 bases short and J 6 bases short, with 7 bases between. The CDR3 reads CSVERRAGELFF. CDR3 nucleotides: TGCAGCGTTGAACGGCGAGCCGGGGAGCTGTTTTTT.

The table lists this clonotype with a count of one. V is TRBV11-2 and J is TRBJ1-1; D is perhaps TRBD1 (6 bases). Germline V gene lookup returns CDR1 SGHAT and CDR2 FQNNGV. The ends were cut back, 5 bases at V and 0 bases at J, with 19 bases in the middle. This CDR3 contains 17 residues. The CDR3 DNA reads as TGTGCCAGCAGCCCCGGCCTGGGGGGCATCTTGAACACTGAAGCTTTCTTT. This gives the protein CASSPGLGGILNTEAFF.

This clonotype has ten or more counts. The CDR3 nucleotides read TGTGCCTGGAGAATCGGCGGGGGGCGACTGTTTTTT. Its protein is CAWRIGGGRLFF. This sequence joins TRBV30 and TRBJ2-2; 8 bases are shared with TRBD2. V lost 3 bases and J lost 14; bases outside the gene matches: 8. The CDR3 has 12 amino acids. Germline values: CDR1 GTSNPN, CDR2 SVGIG (reference sequence).

V is TRBV10-3 and J is TRBJ2-7; the D gene is possibly TRBD2 (6 bases). CDR1 and CDR2 (germline): ENHRY, SYGVKD. This CDR3 has 14 amino acids. V lost 7 bases, J lost 7 bases, and 20 bases lay in between. CDR3 sequence: CAINTREDFGEQYF. The CDR3 bases are TGTGCCATCAATACTAGGGAGGACTTCGGAGAGCAGTACTTC.

This clonotype was seen more than once but under ten times. The chain has TRBV7-2 and TRBJ2-7, with D perhaps TRBD2 (6 bases). V was clipped by 0 bases and J by 4 bases, with 13 bases between them. Germline loops: CDR1 SGHTA, CDR2 FQGNSA. CDR3 length: 15 amino acids. The CDR3 protein is CASSLARDSFYEQYF. DNA for the CDR3: TGTGCCAGCAGCTTAGCGCGGGACTCCTTTTACGAGCAGTACTTC.